There are a few counts of the clone carrying this TCR beta chain. The entry originates in a study of cytomegalovirus exposure and HLA in healthy donors. Looking at the study overall: In terms of ancestry, the Caucasian-associated cluster contained 75% to 90% of the approximately 400 genotyped donors.

This PCR relied on a set of 60 Vbeta primers and 13 Jbeta primers. Clones were sequenced by immunoSEQ multiplex PCR, and TCRdb holds only the in-frame ones, with some missing. The repertoire holds 65,000 to 75,000 clones, with around 80% as singletons. The clonotype originates from a man in his forties or fifties in good health and CMV-seronegative. Input material: PBMCs.

The CDR3 spells CASSLGGRLAPETQYF. In DNA, the CDR3 is TGTGCCAGCAGCTTAGGAGGACGACTAGCGCCCGAGACCCAGTACTTC. J is TRBJ2-5 and V is TRBV7-6; TRBD2 matches at 8 bases. The J segment lost 5 bases and the V segment lost 1 base, leaving 9 bases of the junction unmatched. Germline V gives CDR1 SGHVS, CDR2 FNYEAQ. This CDR3 spans 16 amino acids.